Below are 3 T cell receptor beta chains sequenced from a single sample in a study of cytomegalovirus exposure and HLA in healthy donors. Use of 60 Vbeta and 13 Jbeta primers characterized the PCR. Sequenced by immunoSEQ multiplex PCR; TCRdb stores in-frame clones only, minus some. This table holds more than 150,000 clones, around three quarters found once. Sequenced: PBMCs. The receptors shown here come from a man in his forties in good health and CMV-seronegative.

V is TRBV7-8 and J is TRBJ2-7, with a tentative D call TRBD1 (6 bases). Germline CDR1 is SGHVS and CDR2 is FQNEAQ. The V end lost 6 bases, the J end lost 2 bases, and 17 bases lay between the germline ends. The CDR3 length is 15 residues. CDR3: CASRTYRARTYEQYF. Here the CDR3 DNA reads TGTGCCAGCAGAACCTACAGGGCAAGAACCTACGAGCAGTACTTC.

This clone was counted between two and nine times. The chain has TRBV25-1 and TRBJ1-4, with TRBD1 identical over 9 bases. J was trimmed by 7 bases and V by 2 bases; bases with no gene match: 2. There are 14 residues in the CDR3. Looked up from germline, CDR1 is MGHDK and CDR2 is SYGVNS. CDR3 in DNA: TGTGCCAGCAGTGAAGGACAGGGGTTTGAAAAACTGTTTTTT. This gives the protein CASSEGQGFEKLFF.

The gene calls are TRBV30 and TRBJ2-3; 9 bases fit TRBD1. Germline loops: CDR1 GTSNPN, CDR2 SVGIG (reference sequence). The CDR3 loop spans 14 amino acids. The J segment lost 3 bases and the V segment lost 5 bases, leaving 6 bases of the junction unmatched. Here the CDR3 reads CAWRPGTGTDTQYF. The CDR3 DNA is TGTGCCTGGCGTCCCGGGACAGGGACAGATACGCAGTATTTT. The whole variable domain, filled in from reference TRBV30 and TRBJ2-3, reads SQTIHQWPATLVQPVGSPLSLECTVEGTSNPNLYWYRQAAGRGLQLLFYSVGIGQISSEVPQNLSASRPQDRQFILSSKKLLLSDSGFYLCAWRPGTGTDTQYFGPGTRLTVL.